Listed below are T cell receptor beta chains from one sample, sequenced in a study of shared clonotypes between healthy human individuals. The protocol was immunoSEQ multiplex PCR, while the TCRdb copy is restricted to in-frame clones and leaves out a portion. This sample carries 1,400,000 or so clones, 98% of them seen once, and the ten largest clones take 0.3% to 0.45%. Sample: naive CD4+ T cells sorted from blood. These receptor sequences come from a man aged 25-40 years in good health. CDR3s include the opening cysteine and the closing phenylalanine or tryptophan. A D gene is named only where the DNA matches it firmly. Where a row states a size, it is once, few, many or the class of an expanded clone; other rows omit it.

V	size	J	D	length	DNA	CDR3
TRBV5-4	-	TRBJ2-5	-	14	TGTGCCAGCAGCGGTAAGGGGGGCGGTGAGACCCAGTACTTC	CASSGKGGGETQYF
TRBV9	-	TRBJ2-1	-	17	TGTGCCAGCAGCGTAGACCCCCGACAGCCCTCCTACAATGAGCAGTTCTTC	CASSVDPRQPSYNEQFF
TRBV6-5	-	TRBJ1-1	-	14	TGTGCCAGCAGTTACTCCACAGGTGCGAGTGAAGCTTTCTTT	CASSYSTGASEAFF
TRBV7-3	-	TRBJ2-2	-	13	TGTGCCAGCAGCCCGGACGGTCCCGGGGAGCTGTTTTTT	CASSPDGPGELFF
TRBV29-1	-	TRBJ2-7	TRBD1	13	TGCAGCGTTTCCGGGACAGGGCCCCACGAGCAGTACTTC	CSVSGTGPHEQYF
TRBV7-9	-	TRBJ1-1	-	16	TGTGCCAGCAGCTTAGATACAGGGCCATCGAACGCTGAAGCTTTCTTT	CASSLDTGPSNAEAFF
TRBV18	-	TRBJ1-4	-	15	TGTGCCAGCTCACCACCGAGTGGAACTAATGAAAAACTGTTTTTT	CASSPPSGTNEKLFF
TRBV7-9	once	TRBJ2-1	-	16	TGTGCCAGCAGCTGGCGAAGGCGGGCAGGGGGGAATGAGCAGTTCTTC	CASSWRRRAGGNEQFF
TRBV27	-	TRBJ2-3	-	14	TGTGCCAGCAGTTTATCAGGCTTTGGAGATACGCAGTATTTT	CASSLSGFGDTQYF
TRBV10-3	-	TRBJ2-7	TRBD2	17	TGTGCCATCAGTGAGTCCCTCCCGGCTAGCGGGAGGGAAGAGCAGTACTTC	CAISESLPASGREEQYF
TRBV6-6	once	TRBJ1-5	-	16	TGTGCCAGCAGTTACGAGGTCCCCACGGCGGGTCAGCCCCAGCATTTT	CASSYEVPTAGQPQHF
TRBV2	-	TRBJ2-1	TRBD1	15	TGTGCCAGCAGTGACAACAGGGGTTCCTACAATGAGCAGTTCTTC	CASSDNRGSYNEQFF
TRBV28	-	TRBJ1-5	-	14	TGTGCCAGCAACCAACCAGGGACCTTCGAACCCCAGCATTTT	CASNQPGTFEPQHF
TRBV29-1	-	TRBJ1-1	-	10	TGCAGCGTTGAGCCGGGGTCAGCTTTCTTT	CSVEPGSAFF
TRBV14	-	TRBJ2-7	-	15	TGTGCCAGCAGCCCAACTGACACCTTCTTCAACGAGCAGTACTTC	CASSPTDTFFNEQYF
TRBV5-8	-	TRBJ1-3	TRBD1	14	TGTGCCAGCAGCTTGGTAGGGGGCCGAGACACCATATATTTT	CASSLVGGRDTIYF
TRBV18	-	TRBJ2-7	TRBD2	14	TGTGCCAGCTCACCGCTAGCGGAAACCTACGAGCAGTACTTC	CASSPLAETYEQYF
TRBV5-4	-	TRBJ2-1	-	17	TGTGCCAGCAGCTGGGGAATCAAGGTGAGCTCCTACAATGAGCAGTTCTTC	CASSWGIKVSSYNEQFF
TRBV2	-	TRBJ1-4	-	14	TGTGCCAGCACCAATGACAAGGGTGGCCGGGGCGCACTTTTT	CASTNDKGGRGALF
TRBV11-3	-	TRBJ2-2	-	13	TGTGCCAGCAGCTTAGCGTACACCGGGGAGCTGTTTTTT	CASSLAYTGELFF
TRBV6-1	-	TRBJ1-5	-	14	TGTGCCAGCAGTGATACGGGGGTCAATCAGCCCCAGCATTTT	CASSDTGVNQPQHF
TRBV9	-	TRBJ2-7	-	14	TGTGCCAGCAGCGTTGGAGGGGGGCCCTACGAGCAGTACTTC	CASSVGGGPYEQYF
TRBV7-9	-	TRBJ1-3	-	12	TGTGCCAGCAGCTCACAAGGAAACACCATATATTTT	CASSSQGNTIYF
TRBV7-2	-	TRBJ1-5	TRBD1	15	TGTGCCAGCAGCTTAGTAGGGGGCACGGGTCAGCCCCAGCATTTT	CASSLVGGTGQPQHF
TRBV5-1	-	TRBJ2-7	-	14	TGCGCCAGCAGCCCCCGCGGCAACCTCTTCGAGCAGTACTTC	CASSPRGNLFEQYF
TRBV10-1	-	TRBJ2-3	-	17	TGCGCCAGCAGTGAAGGCTTAGGGCTCCCAATAAGGGATACGCAGTATTTT	CASSEGLGLPIRDTQYF
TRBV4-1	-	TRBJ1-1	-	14	TGCGCCAGCAGCGGGACGGTCCTGAACACTGAAGCTTTCTTT	CASSGTVLNTEAFF
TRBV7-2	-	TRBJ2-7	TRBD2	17	TGTGCCAGCGGAAAAATTGGTGGACTAGCGGGATCGTACGAGCAGTACTTC	CASGKIGGLAGSYEQYF
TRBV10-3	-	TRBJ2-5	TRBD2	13	TGTGCCATACGACTAGCGGATCAAGAGACCCAGTACTTC	CAIRLADQETQYF
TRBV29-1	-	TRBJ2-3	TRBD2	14	TGCAGCGTTGGCCCGCTAGCGGTTGGGGATACGCAGTATTTT	CSVGPLAVGDTQYF
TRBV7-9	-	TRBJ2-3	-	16	TGTGCCAGCAGCCCACGGGCCCTAGGGAGCACAGATACGCAGTATTTT	CASSPRALGSTDTQYF
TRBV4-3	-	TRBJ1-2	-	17	TGCGCCAGCAGCCAAGATTCGTGGGCCCCTCCCTCCTATGGCTACACCTTC	CASSQDSWAPPSYGYTF
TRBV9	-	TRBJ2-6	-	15	TGTGCCAGCAGCCCCGGGCCCTCTGGGGCCAACGTCCTGACTTTC	CASSPGPSGANVLTF
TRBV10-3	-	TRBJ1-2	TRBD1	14	TGTGCCATCAGTGAACAAACAGGGGTCTATGGCTACACCTTC	CAISEQTGVYGYTF
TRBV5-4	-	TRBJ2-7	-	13	TGTGCCAGCAGCCGTCCAGGGAGTAGGGAGCAGTACTTC	CASSRPGSREQYF
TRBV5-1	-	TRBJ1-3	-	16	TGCGCCAGCAGCTTGGTGGGGACGATCTCTGGAAACACCATATATTTT	CASSLVGTISGNTIYF
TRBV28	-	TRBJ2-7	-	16	TGTGCCAGCAGCCCCAACGGGGTCGGGAGATCCTACGAGCAGTACTTC	CASSPNGVGRSYEQYF
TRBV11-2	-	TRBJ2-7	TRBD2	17	TGTGCCAGCAGCTTATTAAGGTCTAGCGGGAAATCCTACGAGCAGTACTTC	CASSLLRSSGKSYEQYF
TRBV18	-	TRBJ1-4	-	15	TGTGCCAGCTCAGCCGAGAGACAGCCTAATGAAAAACTGTTTTTT	CASSAERQPNEKLFF
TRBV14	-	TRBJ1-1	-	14	TGTGCCAGCAGGAGGTCGCTAGCGAACACTGAAGCTTTCTTT	CASRRSLANTEAFF
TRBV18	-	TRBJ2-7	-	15	TGTGCCAGCTCACCACGGGGGCTCAGCTCCTACGAGCAGTACTTC	CASSPRGLSSYEQYF
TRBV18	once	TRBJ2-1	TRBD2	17	TGTGCCAGCTCACCACCGCAGAGACTAGCGGGATCCTATGAGCAGTTCTTC	CASSPPQRLAGSYEQFF
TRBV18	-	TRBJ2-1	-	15	TGTGCCAGCTCACCTTCCGGGGGTAGCGACAATGAGCAGTTCTTC	CASSPSGGSDNEQFF
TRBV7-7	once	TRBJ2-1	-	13	TGTGCTAGCAGCCTTGGACTTTACAATGAGCAGTTCTTC	CASSLGLYNEQFF
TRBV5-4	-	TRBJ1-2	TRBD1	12	TGTGCCAGCAGCCGAGACAGGGACGGCTACACCTTC	CASSRDRDGYTF
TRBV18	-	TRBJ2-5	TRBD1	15	TGTGCCAGCTCACCAGACAGGGGATTACAAGAGACCCAGTACTTC	CASSPDRGLQETQYF
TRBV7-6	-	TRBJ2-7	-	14	TGTGCCAGCAGCTTGGGAGAAAGGGTAGGCGAGCAGTACTTC	CASSLGERVGEQYF
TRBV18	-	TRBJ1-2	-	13	TGTGCCAGCTCACCATCAGGACCACAGGGCTACACCTTC	CASSPSGPQGYTF
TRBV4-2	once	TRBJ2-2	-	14	TGTGCCAGCAGCCAAGATAGGGCTGGCGGGGAGCTGTTTTTT	CASSQDRAGGELFF
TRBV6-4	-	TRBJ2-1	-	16	TGTGCCAGCAGTGACTCCGGTACGGGACACTACAATGAGCAGTTCTTC	CASSDSGTGHYNEQFF
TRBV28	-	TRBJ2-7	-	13	TGTGCCAGCCATAACGGACGGCACTACGAGCAGTACTTC	CASHNGRHYEQYF
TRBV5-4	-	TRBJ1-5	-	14	TGTGCCAGCAGCACTGCAGGGGATAATCAGCCCCAGCATTTT	CASSTAGDNQPQHF
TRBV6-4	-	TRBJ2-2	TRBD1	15	TGTGCCAGCAGGATCACAGGGGGAAGCACCGGGGAGCTGTTTTTT	CASRITGGSTGELFF
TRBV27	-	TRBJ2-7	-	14	TGTGCCAGCAGTTCCCACCCACAGGGTTGGGAGCAGTACTTC	CASSSHPQGWEQYF
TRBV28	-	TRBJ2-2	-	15	TGTGCCAGCAATAAGGGGCGGGCGAACACCGGGGAGCTGTTTTTT	CASNKGRANTGELFF
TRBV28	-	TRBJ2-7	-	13	TGTGCCAGCAGTTCTACCCCAGGGATGGAGCAGTACTTC	CASSSTPGMEQYF
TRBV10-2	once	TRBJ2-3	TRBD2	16	TGCGCCAGCGCCCCCGGAGCTAGCGGAGGCACAGATACGCAGTATTTT	CASAPGASGGTDTQYF
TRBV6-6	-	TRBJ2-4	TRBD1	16	TGTGCCAGCAGGAATGAGGGACAGGGGGAATGGGACATTCAGTACTTC	CASRNEGQGEWDIQYF
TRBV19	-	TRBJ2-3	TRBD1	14	TGTGCCAGTAGTCATCGACAGGGCTTCGATACGCAGTATTTT	CASSHRQGFDTQYF